Shown below are 24 T cell receptor beta chains from a single sample sequenced in a study of shared T cell receptors in the human thymus. Data came from immunoSEQ multiplex PCR; TCRdb stores just in-frame clones and leaves some out. The sample consists of under 850,000 clones, roughly 90% of them appearing once. The sample was also reused in another study, on human thymus T cells.

Sequenced material: thymocytes. The receptor source for this set is a boy under three years old with a congenital heart defect.

The CDR3 reads CSVGLAGGPFSTDTQYF. The DNA for the CDR3 is TGCAGCGTTGGACTAGCGGGAGGGCCTTTCAGCACAGATACGCAGTATTTT. V usage is TRBV29-1 and J usage is TRBJ2-3; 14 bases fit TRBD2. From germline, CDR1 is SQVTM and CDR2 ANQGSEA. V was clipped by 4 bases and J by 0 bases; unmatched bases: 6. The CDR3 runs to 17 residues.

The J gene is TRBJ2-1, the V gene TRBV27; 9 bases are a match to TRBD1. Trimming at V came to 8 bases and at J to 7 bases, leaving 9 bases not matched to a gene. From germline, CDR1 is MNHEY and CDR2 SMNVEV (reference sequence). This CDR3 contains 14 residues. The CDR3 is CASARTGVENEQFF. DNA for the CDR3: TGTGCCAGCGCTAGGACAGGGGTGGAGAATGAGCAGTTCTTC.

The chain carries TRBV19 and TRBJ1-3; D perhaps matches TRBD1 (6 bases). V lost 6 bases, J lost 8 bases, and 14 bases lay in between. The CDR3 runs to 13 residues. Germline-derived CDR1 and CDR2 are LNHDA and SQIVND (reference sequence). The CDR3 spells CASSRDKSDTIYF. CDR3 DNA sequence: TGTGCCAGTAGCCGGGACAAGTCAGACACCATATATTTT.

This clone was counted a single time. The V call is TRBV28, the J call TRBJ2-5; tentative D call: TRBD1 (6 bases). CDR3 length: 14 residues. V lost 4 bases and J 4 bases, leaving 13 bases between the germline ends. In germline, CDR1 is MDHEN, CDR2 SYDVKM. CDR3 amino acids: CASSSTGRLETQYF. CDR3 coding DNA: TGTGCCAGCAGTTCCACAGGGCGGTTAGAGACCCAGTACTTC.

The chain's CDR3 is CASTDAPSGGGADTQYF. Here the CDR3 DNA reads TGTGCCAGCACCGACGCCCCTAGCGGGGGAGGGGCAGATACGCAGTATTTT. This chain joins TRBV25-1 and TRBJ2-3; TRBD2 matches at 10 bases. CDR1 MGHDK and CDR2 SYGVNS come from the germline V gene. The CDR3 covers 17 residues. V trimming: 7 bases; J trimming: 4 bases; junction bases outside the gene matches: 14. The variable domain in full, completed from reference TRBV25-1 and TRBJ2-3, reads EADIYQTPRYLVIGTGKKITLECSQTMGHDKMYWYQQDPGMELHLIHYSYGVNSTEKGDLSSESTVSRIRTEHFPLTLESARPSHTSQYLCASTDAPSGGGADTQYFGPGTRLTVL.

The chain employs TRBV4-2 and TRBJ2-1; 14 bases are a match to TRBD2. Germline V gene data show CDR1 as LGHNA and CDR2 as YNFKEQ. CDR3 length: 17 amino acids. Losses at the gene ends were 4 bases for V and 1 base for J; bases not matched to a gene: 3. CDR3 DNA: TGTGCCAGCAGCCCCCGACTAGCGGGAGGGTCCTACAATGAGCAGTTCTTC. It is translated as CASSPRLAGGSYNEQFF.

This chain uses TRBV12-1 with TRBJ2-2; the tabulated D call, TRBD2, remains unverified against the DNA. TRBV12-1 counts as a pseudogene. CDR3 size: 18 residues. Written as DNA, the CDR3 is TGTGCCAGCAGCCCCGCGGCGGGAAGGAGGCCTCAAACCGGGGAGCTGTTTTTT. It specifies CASSPAAGRRPQTGELFF.

The chain combines TRBV10-3 with TRBJ2-7, with 7 nucleotides matching TRBD1. J was trimmed by 9 bases and V by 7 bases; bases with no gene match: 15. This CDR3 comprises 14 residues. Germline V gene sequence: CDR1 ENHRY, CDR2 SYGVKD. CDR3 protein: CAITSDREKYWQYF. CDR3 sequence (DNA): TGTGCCATCACCTCAGACAGGGAGAAATATTGGCAGTACTTC.

The rearrangement joins TRBV2 to TRBJ1-3, with 7 bases identical to TRBD1. The V gene's germline CDR1 is SNHLY and CDR2 FYNNEI. CDR3 size: 15 residues. The V segment lost 11 bases and the J segment 3 bases; nucleotides outside the gene matches: 13. CDR3 residues: CAGRGDRTIGNTIYF. DNA of the CDR3: TGTGCCGGGCGGGGGGACAGAACAATTGGAAACACCATATATTTT.

The chain has TRBV10-3 and TRBJ2-1; 9 nucleotides line up with TRBD2. The ends lost 4 bases at V and 1 base at J; junction bases unmatched: 2. The CDR3 sequence is 15 residues long. The germline CDR1 and CDR2 sequences are ENHRY and SYGVKD. The CDR3 here is CAISVGLASYNEQFF. As DNA, the CDR3 is TGTGCCATCAGTGTGGGACTAGCTTCCTACAATGAGCAGTTCTTC.

The rearrangement links TRBV5-6 to TRBJ1-2, with 8 bases that match TRBD1. The V gene's germline CDR1 is SGHDT and CDR2 YYEEEE. V lost 6 bases to trimming and J lost 3 bases; unmatched junction nucleotides: 10. The CDR3 runs to 15 residues. In DNA form, the CDR3 reads TGTGCCAGCAACGGACAGGGAGAGGGCCACTATGGCTACACCTTC. Residues: CASNGQGEGHYGYTF.

The V call is TRBV25-1, the J call TRBJ2-1; a possible D gene is TRBD1 (5 bases). CDR3 size: 11 residues. Trimming pared 4 bases from V and 9 bases from J, leaving 7 bases between. In germline, CDR1 is MGHDK, CDR2 SYGVNS. The CDR3 DNA follows: TGTGCCAGCAGTGTTAGGGGTGAGCAGTTCTTC. This sequence encodes CASSVRGEQFF.

This chain links TRBV30 with TRBJ2-1, with 11 bases aligning to TRBD2. The V segment lost 3 bases and the J segment 10 bases; nucleotides outside the gene matches: 23. The CDR3 has 19 amino acids. From germline, CDR1 is GTSNPN and CDR2 SVGIG (reference sequence). CDR3 DNA sequence: TGTGCCTGGAGGACAAACCCCTCCCTAACTAGCGGGAGTCTTCGGGAGCAGTTCTTC. This encodes CAWRTNPSLTSGSLREQFF.

The gene calls are TRBV29-1 and TRBJ1-1, with TRBD1 as a possible D gene (5 bases). CDR1 and CDR2 from the germline V gene are SQVTM and ANQGSEA. The V end was cut by 5 bases, the J end by 5 bases, with 12 bases between. The CDR3 loop spans 12 amino acids. Written as DNA, the CDR3 is TGCAGCGTTACGGGGGAAGAGACTGAAGCTTTCTTT. Amino acid sequence: CSVTGEETEAFF.

J is TRBJ2-7 and V is TRBV5-1; TRBD1 matches 10 bases. Germline-derived CDR1 and CDR2 are SGHRS and YFSETQ. Germline trimming cut 0 bases from V and 4 bases from J; bases unmatched to any gene: 13. This CDR3 has 18 residues. CDR3 DNA sequence: TGCGCCAGCAGCTTGGAAAGGCAGCGACAGGGGGCTGTTTACGAGCAGTACTTC. Translated: CASSLERQRQGAVYEQYF.

V usage is TRBV5-6 and J usage is TRBJ2-7; 9 positions agree with TRBD1. Per the germline V gene, CDR1 is SGHDT and CDR2 is YYEEEE. The ends lost 3 bases at V and 3 bases at J; junction bases unmatched: 7. The CDR3 consists of 15 residues. DNA for the CDR3: TGTGCCAGCAGCTGGCCGGGACAGGGTTGCTACGAGCAGTACTTC. Amino acid sequence: CASSWPGQGCYEQYF. The variable domain in full, completed from reference TRBV5-6 and TRBJ2-7, reads DAGVTQSPTHLIKTRGQQVTLRCSPKSGHDTVSWYQQALGQGPQFIFQYYEEEERQRGNFPDRFSGHQFPNYSSELNVNALLLGDSALYLCASSWPGQGCYEQYFGPGTRLTVT.

The rearrangement joins TRBV2 to TRBJ2-7, with D maybe TRBD2 (5 bases). The CDR3 is made up of 15 amino acids. Germline CDR1 reads SNHLY; CDR2 reads FYNNEI. V lost 7 bases, J lost 3 bases, and 19 bases lay in between. The DNA of the CDR3 is TGTGCCAGCACCAACCGGGGAAGTCCCCACTACGAGCAGTACTTC. It specifies CASTNRGSPHYEQYF.

This rearrangement joins TRBV6-5 to TRBJ2-7; 7 positions match TRBD1. The junction had 8 bases not matched to a gene; V was cut back by 6 bases and J by 3 bases. Germline V CDR1 and CDR2: MNHEY, SVGAGI. This CDR3 is 14 amino acids long. The CDR3 loop reads CASSPRDRLYEQYF. For the CDR3, the DNA is TGTGCCAGCAGCCCCCGGGACAGACTCTACGAGCAGTACTTC.

In DNA, the CDR3 is TGTGCCAGCAGCCCCCTTTTGGTAGCTATGAACACCGGGGAGCTGTTTTTT. It is translated as CASSPLLVAMNTGELFF. The chain joins TRBV7-2 to TRBJ2-2; D unresolved. In germline, CDR1 is SGHTA, CDR2 FQGNSA. The CDR3 consists of 17 residues. Trimming took 5 bases from V and 1 from J, leaving 17 bases between them.

This chain uses TRBV7-4 with TRBJ2-5; D may be TRBD2 (7 bases). The CDR3 is 16 amino acids. In germline, CDR1 is SGHVT, CDR2 SQSDAQ. V was pared by 5 bases and J by 6 bases, with 22 bases between. The CDR3 coding sequence is TGTGCCAGCAGCCCCGTGGGGGGGGCCGTCGGAAAGACCCAGTACTTC. This translates into CASSPVGGAVGKTQYF. Combining the CDR3 with reference TRBV7-4 and TRBJ2-5 gives the whole variable domain GAGVSQSPRYKVAKRGRDVALRCDSISGHVTLYWYRQTLGQGSEVLTYSQSDAQRDKSGRPSGRFSAERPERSVSTLKIQRTEQGDSAVYLCASSPVGGAVGKTQYFGPGTRLLVL.

The CDR3 region is CASSEARPGYEQYF. CDR3 nucleotide sequence: TGCGCCAGCAGTGAGGCCCGGCCAGGCTACGAGCAGTACTTC. V is TRBV10-1 and J is TRBJ2-7, with D uncertain. The V end lost 2 bases, the J end lost 3 bases, and 11 bases lay between the germline ends. The CDR3 length is 14 residues. The germline gives CDR1 WNHNN, CDR2 SYGVQD (reference sequence).

The sample holds one count of this clone. V is TRBV9 and J is TRBJ2-5; 9 bases fit TRBD2. The germline CDR1 and CDR2 sequences are SGDLS and YYNGEE. Trimming removed 3 bases from V and 5 bases from J; junction bases left unmatched: 8. The CDR3 is 15 amino acids. CDR3 region: CASSGYSGRRETQYF. Here the CDR3 DNA reads TGTGCCAGCAGCGGGTATAGCGGGAGAAGGGAGACCCAGTACTTC.

This chain connects TRBV7-9 to TRBJ2-2, with D hard to call. CDR3 length: 11 residues. Germline V gene lookup returns CDR1 SEHNR and CDR2 FQNEAQ (reference sequence). V was pared by 8 bases and J by 5 bases, with 6 bases between. The CDR3 loop is CASPRTGELFF. CDR3 DNA sequence: TGTGCCAGCCCCCGTACCGGGGAGCTGTTTTTT.

J is TRBJ2-5 and V is TRBV7-8, with D possibly being TRBD2 (5 bases). This CDR3 has 15 amino acids. Germline V CDR1 and CDR2: SGHVS, FQNEAQ. V dropped 5 bases and J dropped 5 bases, with 18 bases sitting between them. CDR3 sequence (DNA): TGTGCCAGCAGCCCGGTGGTAGAGGGTTCGGAGACCCAGTACTTC. This codes for CASSPVVEGSETQYF.